This T cell receptor (beta chain) was profiled in a study of blood T cell repertoires in COVID-19. Study-wide background: Samples taken during acute and convalescent COVID-19 were collected in the United States, Italy and Spain. In each case, the material was cDNA or gDNA derived from T cells, B-cell-depleted T cells, or PBMCs.

CDR3 length: 16 amino acids. Per the germline V gene, CDR1 is LGHNA and CDR2 is YNFKEQ. J was trimmed by 1 base and V by 1 base; bases with no gene match: 5. Under the authors' procedure: Reference gene primers were amplified, and this amplification served to estimate nucleated cell counts. Libraries were prepared by immunoSEQ multiplex PCR; TCRdb keeps only in-frame clonotypes and omits some of them. V, J and clone size are taken as reported in that table, and D and trimming were inferred from the DNA itself. The sample has over 150,000 clones, around 85% seen once. The specimen was peripheral blood. The chain uses TRBV4-2 and TRBJ2-3; 7 nucleotides match TRBD2. The receptor was isolated from a man in his fifties with active or convalescent COVID-19. CDR3 in amino acids: CASSQGRETGTDTQYF. The CDR3 nucleotides read TGTGCCAGCAGCCAAGGGCGGGAGACGGGCACAGATACGCAGTATTTT.